This T cell receptor beta chain was obtained from a study of T cell responses to AZD1222 COVID-19 vaccine (dated by TCRdb to the early 2020s). For the study in its entirety: AZD1222 recipients with second doses at about 4 weeks or about 12 weeks were pooled, because spike-specific TCR depth and breadth did not differ between schedules. TCR sequencing was performed for about 250 trial participants, of whom about 200 were given two doses of AZD1222 and around 25 were given two doses of MenACWY control vaccine. Trial participants were enrolled into age subgroups of 18-55, 56-69 and 70-plus years, which contained 148, 28 and 57 TCR-sequenced participants, respectively. General study outcomes and caveats: Participants were mostly white British, with more females than males. The authors suggested clonal diversity may have been underestimated. A significant rise in spike-specific TCR breadth and depth was observed after two AZD1222 doses relative to day 0 and relative to MenACWY recipients. Because no day 14 peak-response samples were available, repertoires were characterized only after the peak T cell response. The vaccine-associated CD4 TCRs covered the entire spike protein, and the dominant responses fell in regions 160-218 and 743-854. Reportedly, almost half of the unique spike-specific TCRs recognized epitopes lying outside the regions that are mutated in the B.1.351 and B.1.1.7 variants. Only 5 to 7 AZD1222 recipients were SARS-CoV-2 seropositive at baseline, limiting conclusions about previously exposed vaccinees. In the small 56-69-year group, the increase in depth fell short of significance, most likely because of low power.

The CDR3 regions of human TCRbeta chains were analyzed by immunosequencing. The original methods were these. TCRs in the repertoires were compared against a reference library of SARS-CoV-2-specific TCRs that had been generated with the MIRA antigen-specificity platform. Breadth was defined as the fraction of unique TCRs that were SARS-CoV-2-associated, and depth was defined as the fraction of total T cells that were SARS-CoV-2-associated. Each spike-specific TCR was assigned to its reactive spike region and to a CD4 or CD8 class using the MIRA data. Log10-transformed breadth and depth values were compared by one-way ANOVA with Sidak's multiple comparisons tests. Drawn from immuneACCESS, this table holds only the in-frame rearrangements with V and J called that TCRdb kept. Clones are partly lost; checked studies trace under half to an unresolved V gene and leave the rest unexplained. The DNA gave D and trimming, while V, J and clone size come from that table. The sample records some 130,000 clones, 89% of which are singletons. Clones ranked in the top ten supply about 6% of the sample.

In the paper's terms, the time point label means: baseline before first vaccination. The vaccinee samples were drawn from two UK trials, COV001 and COV002, one of which was a single-blind randomized controlled phase 2/3 trial testing AZD1222 (ChAdOx1 nCoV-19) in healthy adults. For TCRbeta chain sequencing, PBMC samples were collected from trial participants at day 0 and at day 28 after the second dose. V loses 5 bases, J loses 8 bases, and the germline ends lie 24 bases apart. CDR1 is given as MNHEY and CDR2 as SVGEGT, both from the germline V gene. The CDR3 starts with the cysteine, ends with the phenylalanine, and has 16 residues. Only the CDR3 DNA stays, 48 bases, in frame from base 1. This clone showed up just once. This clone's antigen is unknown. No base quality values were provided; no much bigger clone lies one nucleotide off.

The material was peripheral blood, obtained on day 0 of AZD1222 vaccination. The V gene is TRBV6-2 or TRBV6-3 and the J gene is TRBJ1-2; the D gene is not confidently resolved. The TCR sequence derives from an adult in good health. The CDR3 protein is CASSTTHYAGSVGYTF. The DNA sequence is as follows: TGTGCCAGCAGTACCACACACTACGCAGGATCGGTCGGCTACACCTTC.